One and the same sample provided the 29 T cell receptor beta chains below, sequenced in a study of blood T cell repertoires in COVID-19. Using immunoSEQ multiplex PCR, the repertoire was profiled, and TCRdb retains in-frame clones only, with some absent. The sample contains about 73,000 clones, 65% to 85% of which appear only once. Sample: peripheral blood. These receptors all come from a human donor in a cohort sampled during active COVID-19.

The rearrangement links TRBV5-1 to TRBJ1-5, with no clear D. The CDR3 is 14 residues long. Trimming stripped 0 bases from V and 5 bases from J, with 9 bases between. Per germline, CDR1 SGHRS and CDR2 YFSETQ. CDR3 amino acids: CASSLASGDQPQHF. The CDR3 DNA reads as TGCGCCAGCAGCTTGGCCTCGGGAGATCAGCCCCAGCATTTT.

The chain uses TRBV14 and TRBJ1-2; no clear D. V was trimmed by 4 bases and J by 5 bases, leaving 8 bases between them. The CDR3 is 12 amino acids. CDR1 SGHDN and CDR2 FVKESK come from the germline V gene. The DNA of the CDR3 is TGTGCCAGCAGCCGAGACGGGTATGGCTACACCTTC. Translation: CASSRDGYGYTF.

This clone has more than one count but fewer than ten. The CDR3 region is CASSHPIGQGWDGYTF. For the CDR3, the DNA is TGCGCCAGCAGCCATCCCATTGGACAGGGTTGGGATGGCTACACCTTC. The V and J genes are TRBV4-1 and TRBJ1-2, with TRBD1 identical over 8 bases. Trimming took 3 bases from V and 6 from J; bases not matched to a gene: 12. Germline CDR1 is MGHRA and CDR2 is YSYEKL. CDR3 length: 16 residues.

The V gene is TRBV6-5, the J gene TRBJ1-2, with TRBD1 as a possible D gene (6 bases). Trimming stripped 6 bases from V and 4 bases from J, with 12 bases between. The CDR3 has 13 residues. Germline lookup yields CDR1 MNHEY and CDR2 SVGAGI. The DNA of the CDR3 is TGTGCCAGCAGCCAACAGGGCTCCTATGGCTACACCTTC. Amino acids: CASSQQGSYGYTF.

This chain links TRBV27 with TRBJ1-6; D possibly corresponds to TRBD1 (5 bases). The CDR3 is 14 amino acids. In germline, CDR1 is MNHEY, CDR2 SMNVEV (reference sequence). V was shortened by 8 bases and J by 6 bases, with 14 bases between the two germline ends. CDR3: CASGIAGVNSPLHF. In DNA form, the CDR3 reads TGTGCCAGCGGAATAGCGGGGGTTAATTCACCCCTCCACTTT.

The rearrangement uses TRBV7-2 and TRBJ2-7; perhaps TRBD2 as D (6 bases). The germline V gene has CDR1 SGHTA and CDR2 FQGNSA. V was cut by 3 bases and J by 4 bases, with 19 bases left in between. The length of the CDR3 is 16 residues. This chain's CDR3 is CASSLRDVGLGYEQYF. The CDR3 bases are TGTGCCAGCAGCTTGCGGGACGTCGGGCTTGGGTACGAGCAGTACTTC.

CDR3 bases: TGTGCCAGTAGTGACAGGTATAGCACAGATACGCAGTATTTT. Translated, it gives CASSDRYSTDTQYF. The chain couples TRBV19 to TRBJ2-3, with D maybe TRBD1 (6 bases). V was shortened by 5 bases and J by 0 bases, with 9 bases between the two germline ends. Germline CDR1 reads LNHDA; CDR2 reads SQIVND (reference sequence). This CDR3 has 14 amino acids.

The V and J genes are TRBV11-3 and TRBJ2-7, with 10 bases that match TRBD1. The germline CDR1 and CDR2 sequences are SGHNT and YENEEA. Trimming cost V 4 bases and J 7 bases; bases outside gene matches: 10. This CDR3 comprises 15 residues. In DNA, the CDR3 is TGTGCCAGCAGCTACGGACAGGGGGGGTATGAGGAGCAGTACTTC. The encoded protein is CASSYGQGGYEEQYF.

The chain is built from TRBV6-5 and TRBJ2-3; the match to TRBD1 covers 9 bases. The germline V gene has CDR1 MNHEY and CDR2 SVGAGI. V was clipped by 8 bases and J by 3 bases; unmatched bases: 6. This CDR3 comprises 14 residues. The CDR3 DNA follows: TGTGCCAGCGGTCGGACAGGGGTTACAGATACGCAGTATTTT. As protein: CASGRTGVTDTQYF.

The chain carries TRBV6-1 and TRBJ2-7; TRBD1 matches 7 bases. J gave up 7 bases and V 2 bases, and 8 bases lay outside the gene matches. The germline V gene encodes CDR1 MNHNS and CDR2 SASEGT. The CDR3 contains 14 residues. CDR3 residues: CASSEQLNRGEQYF. The CDR3 nucleotides read TGTGCCAGCAGTGAACAGTTAAACAGGGGTGAGCAGTACTTC.

The J gene is TRBJ1-2, the V gene TRBV19, with 11 bases matching TRBD1. In germline, CDR1 is LNHDA, CDR2 SQIVND (reference sequence). The CDR3 is 16 amino acids. J gave up 6 bases and V 6 bases, and 12 bases lay outside the gene matches. In DNA, the CDR3 is TGTGCCAGTAGGGAACTCGGGACAGGGGGTGTGGATGGCTACACCTTC. Its translation is CASRELGTGGVDGYTF.

J is TRBJ2-7 and V is TRBV19; TRBD2 aligns across 7 bases. Germline V gene lookup returns CDR1 LNHDA and CDR2 SQIVND (reference sequence). The CDR3 totals 13 residues. V lost 6 bases, J lost 3 bases, and 5 bases stayed unmatched. Here the CDR3 reads CASSVGGGYEQYF. In DNA, the CDR3 is TGTGCCAGTAGCGTTGGGGGGGGCTACGAGCAGTACTTC.

V gene TRBV9 combines with J gene TRBJ2-3, with D possibly being TRBD2 (6 bases). Looked up from germline, CDR1 is SGDLS and CDR2 is YYNGEE. The CDR3 sequence is 15 residues long. Between the trimmed V and J ends, which lost 4 bases and 5 bases, there was a span of 17 bases. In DNA form, the CDR3 reads TGTGCCAGCAGCCCCGGGACTTACTACCGAGATACGCAGTATTTT. Its protein product is CASSPGTYYRDTQYF.

In its sample, this clone was seen once. The chain recombines TRBV6-6 with TRBJ2-1; a weak D match, TRBD1 (6 bases). CDR1 MNHNY and CDR2 SVGAGI come from the germline V gene (reference sequence). The CDR3 length is 15 residues. The V end lost 4 bases, the J end lost 5 bases, and 15 bases lay between the germline ends. Written as DNA, the CDR3 is TGTGCCAGCAGTTTCTCAGGGACACAAAACAATGAGCAGTTCTTC. This codes for CASSFSGTQNNEQFF.

V gene TRBV28 combines with J gene TRBJ1-4, with 12 bases lining up with TRBD1. The CDR3 is 17 amino acids. V trimming: 3 bases; J trimming: 8 bases; junction bases outside the gene matches: 10. CDR1 MDHEN and CDR2 SYDVKM come from the germline V gene. The DNA for the CDR3 is TGTGCCAGCAGTTTTGGGACAGGGGGCTTTAGAGGCGAAAAACTGTTTTTT. Its translation: CASSFGTGGFRGEKLFF. Full variable domain (outside the CDR3, taken from reference TRBV28 and TRBJ1-4): DVKVTQSSRYLVKRTGEKVFLECVQDMDHENMFWYRQDPGLGLRLIYFSYDVKMKEKGDIPEGYSVSREKKERFSLILESASTNQTSMYLCASSFGTGGFRGEKLFFGSGTQLSVL.

The rearrangement joins TRBV4-2 to TRBJ2-2, with D maybe TRBD2 (7 bases). The CDR3 has 16 amino acids. Per the germline V gene, CDR1 is LGHNA and CDR2 is YNFKEQ. Between the trimmed V and J ends, which lost 4 bases and 5 bases, there was a span of 17 bases. CDR3 region: CASSPTGGPWTGELFF. DNA of the CDR3: TGTGCCAGCAGCCCGACCGGGGGGCCGTGGACCGGGGAGCTGTTTTTT.

The table lists this clone with a few counts. The chain uses TRBV27 and TRBJ1-6; D not resolved. Germline CDR1 and CDR2: MNHEY and SMNVEV (reference sequence). The CDR3 covers 15 residues. The V end was cut by 6 bases, the J end by 4 bases, with 13 bases between. The CDR3 bases are TGTGCCAGCAGCGCCATGGGAGGTTATAATTCACCCCTCCACTTT. Encoded protein: CASSAMGGYNSPLHF.

This chain uses TRBV9 with TRBJ1-6, with 7 bases that match TRBD1. Trimming at V came to 4 bases and at J to 10 bases, leaving 11 bases not matched to a gene. The germline V gene has CDR1 SGDLS and CDR2 YYNGEE. The CDR3 has 15 residues. The DNA of the CDR3 is TGTGCCAGCAGCTCCAGACAGGGACCTTGGTCACCCCTCCACTTT. Translated, it gives CASSSRQGPWSPLHF. The variable domain in full, completed from reference TRBV9 and TRBJ1-6, reads DSGVTQTPKHLITATGQRVTLRCSPRSGDLSVYWYQQSLDQGLQFLIQYYNGEERAKGNILERFSAQQFPDLHSELNLSSLELGDSALYFCASSSRQGPWSPLHFGNGTRLTVT.

The rearrangement uses TRBV5-1 and TRBJ2-7; tentatively, D is TRBD1 (5 bases). Trimming shortened V by 3 bases and J by 6 bases, and 13 bases separated the two germline ends. Germline-derived CDR1 and CDR2 are SGHRS and YFSETQ. CDR3 length: 13 residues. The CDR3 spells CASSSQGRSEQYF. The CDR3 nucleotides are TGCGCCAGCAGCTCGCAGGGTCGGAGCGAGCAGTACTTC.

This chain connects TRBV12-5 to TRBJ2-5, with 7 positions matching TRBD2. CDR3 length: 14 residues. Germline V gene lookup returns CDR1 LGHNT and CDR2 FRNRAP. V dropped 2 bases and J dropped 7; count of bases not matched to a gene: 7. The CDR3 region has the DNA TGTGCTAGTGGTTTGTTGGGAGGGCAGGGGACCCAGTACTTC. Protein sequence: CASGLLGGQGTQYF.

This clone is a singleton in its sample. The V call is TRBV10-3, the J call TRBJ2-7; tentatively, D is TRBD2 (5 bases). In germline, CDR1 is ENHRY, CDR2 SYGVKD. V was shortened by 11 bases and J by 6 bases, with 17 bases between the two germline ends. CDR3 length: 12 amino acids. CDR3 bases: TGTGCCGCCCGGACCACCGAGGGCGAGCAGTACTTC. Translation gives CAARTTEGEQYF.

This clone was detected only a few times. This chain joins TRBV2 and TRBJ2-5; TRBD2 agrees at 9 bases. Trimming cost V 6 bases and J 2 bases; bases outside gene matches: 13. The CDR3 is 17 amino acids. Germline lookup yields CDR1 SNHLY and CDR2 FYNNEI. The CDR3 region is CASSQSGGRRGQETQYF. In DNA, the CDR3 is TGTGCCAGCAGCCAAAGCGGGGGGCGAAGGGGGCAAGAGACCCAGTACTTC.

There are many counts of this clone. The V call is TRBV27, the J call TRBJ1-2; 7 positions agree with TRBD1. Germline CDR1 MNHEY, CDR2 SMNVEV (reference sequence). Trimming removed 5 bases from V and 5 bases from J; junction bases left unmatched: 8. This CDR3 has 14 residues. CDR3 in DNA: TGTGCCAGCAGTCCCCGACAGGGTGGGTATGGCTACACCTTC. This gives the protein CASSPRQGGYGYTF.

This sequence joins TRBV4-1 and TRBJ2-5; D not certain. Germline CDR1 MGHRA, CDR2 YSYEKL. The CDR3 extends over 14 amino acids. V dropped 0 bases and J dropped 4 bases, with 9 bases sitting between them. CDR3 bases: TGCGCCAGCAGCCAAGAAGCCCGGGTAGAGACCCAGTACTTC. The encoded protein is CASSQEARVETQYF.

V and J are TRBV27 and TRBJ2-3, with 9 bases aligning to TRBD1. Germline values: CDR1 MNHEY, CDR2 SMNVEV (reference sequence). Trimming took 6 bases from V and 6 from J; bases not matched to a gene: 13. The CDR3 totals 16 residues. The CDR3 region is CASRPYPGQGLDTQYF. As DNA, the CDR3 is TGTGCCAGCAGACCTTACCCGGGACAGGGTTTGGATACGCAGTATTTT.

V is TRBV3-1 (or the pseudogene TRBV3-2) and J is TRBJ1-6; 8 bases agree with TRBD1. Germline values: CDR1 LGHDT, CDR2 YNNKEL (reference sequence). V was clipped by 4 bases and J by 10 bases; unmatched bases: 15. The CDR3 is 17 residues long. CDR3 nucleotide sequence: TGTGCCAGCAGCCTATTCCCGGGACAGGTCCGAAAGTCACCCCTCCACTTT. It specifies CASSLFPGQVRKSPLHF.

This clone was found a few times. The chain uses TRBV6-1 and TRBJ1-2; TRBD1 is a possible D gene (5 bases). Germline-derived CDR1 and CDR2 are MNHNS and SASEGT. The length of the CDR3 is 15 residues. Trimming took 0 bases from V and 0 from J, leaving 8 bases between them. The CDR3 DNA reads as TGTGCCAGCAGTGAAGCCCACAGGTCTAACTATGGCTACACCTTC. Its protein product is CASSEAHRSNYGYTF.

The chain recombines TRBV4-3 with TRBJ1-2; no definite D call. Looked up from germline, CDR1 is LGHNA and CDR2 is YSLEER. Trimming removed 0 bases at V and 2 bases at J, with 10 bases between. This CDR3 region has 15 residues. Here the CDR3 DNA reads TGCGCCAGCAGCCAAGATTTAGACACCAACTATGGCTACACCTTC. Amino acids: CASSQDLDTNYGYTF.

V usage is TRBV5-8 and J usage is TRBJ2-1, with D possibly being TRBD1 (6 bases). The CDR3 runs to 15 residues. Trimming took 2 bases from V and 0 from J, leaving 9 bases between them. CDR1 is SGHTS and CDR2 is YDEGEE in the germline V gene. The CDR3 nucleotides are TGTGCCAGCAGCTTAACAGGGAGCTCCTACAATGAGCAGTTCTTC. Translation: CASSLTGSSYNEQFF.